This passage covers 4 T cell receptor beta chains from one sample sequenced in a study of identical twins. TCRdb recomputed calls from the 5' RACE reads with MiXCR, one row per CDR3 protein. Of 1.5 million to 2 million distinct CDR3 sequences listed, 32% are singletons. The sample taken for sequencing was cord blood. Receptor source: a newborn girl in good health.

The J gene is TRBJ2-5, the V gene TRBV9, with 14 bases matching TRBD2. Germline assignment: CDR1 SGDLS and CDR2 YYNGEE. The CDR3 extends over 16 amino acids. Trimming at V came to 4 bases and at J to 4 bases, leaving 6 bases not matched to a gene. The CDR3 coding sequence is TGTGCCAGCAGCCCCAGACTAGCGGGGGGGTTAGAGACCCAGTACTTC. It is translated as CASSPRLAGGLETQYF.

This clonotype was picked up a small number of times. The genes are TRBV6-1 and TRBJ1-2; no reliable D call. CDR1 and CDR2 from the germline V gene are MNHNS and SASEGT. V was cut by 2 bases and J by 8 bases, with 6 bases left in between. The CDR3 length is 11 residues. The CDR3 DNA sequence: TGTGCCAGCAGTGAATTCCCCGGCTACACCTTC. Protein: CASSEFPGYTF.

This clonotype was seen a handful of times. V is TRBV14 and J is TRBJ2-7; 10 nucleotides line up with TRBD2. The CDR3 is made up of 21 amino acids. Looked up from germline, CDR1 is SGHDN and CDR2 is FVKESK. Trimming at V came to 0 bases and at J to 0 bases, leaving 17 bases not matched to a gene. In DNA form, the CDR3 reads TGTGCCAGCAGCCAAGAAGTGCCCTGGCTTAGCGGGAGGACTAGCTCCTACGAGCAGTACTTC. Protein product: CASSQEVPWLSGRTSSYEQYF.

There are a few counts of this clonotype. The chain is built from TRBV5-1 and TRBJ1-2; D is possibly TRBD1 (6 bases). CDR1 and CDR2 (germline): SGHRS, YFSETQ. This CDR3 spans 15 amino acids. Deletions cut 0 bases from V and 5 bases from J, with 14 bases between. CDR3 region: CASSLEGTLDYGYTF. As DNA, the CDR3 is TGCGCCAGCAGCTTGGAAGGGACACTCGATTATGGCTACACCTTC.